This T cell receptor (beta chain) stems from a study of blood T cells in healthy people across ages. This clonotype was recorded many times. Donors ranged from about 6 to 90 years old and were healthy Caucasians in Russia. PBMCs numbering at least 6.5 million were isolated per sample. Trimming took 2 bases from V and 4 from J, leaving 8 bases between them. The CDR3 length is 13 residues. Germline-derived CDR1 and CDR2 are MNHEY and SVGAGI. A J-beta primer mix and a sample-barcoded 5' primer were used in a second PCR of roughly 6 to 11 cycles. Each cDNA molecule, via a template-switch adaptor with 12 random nucleotides, was tagged. The study obtained at least 2.5 million CDR3-containing paired-end reads from every sample. Each CDR3 protein gets one entry after TCRdb re-called the 5' RACE reads with MiXCR. The sample comprises around 500,000 distinct CDR3 sequences, around 50% of which are singletons, and approximately 23% rests with the top ten.

The sequenced sample consisted of blood. The TCR originated in an elderly man in good health. This chain uses TRBV6-5 with TRBJ1-2; possible D gene TRBD1, 6 bases. The CDR3: CASSYGQLYGYTF. The DNA for the CDR3 is TGTGCCAGCAGTTACGGACAGCTCTATGGCTACACCTTC.